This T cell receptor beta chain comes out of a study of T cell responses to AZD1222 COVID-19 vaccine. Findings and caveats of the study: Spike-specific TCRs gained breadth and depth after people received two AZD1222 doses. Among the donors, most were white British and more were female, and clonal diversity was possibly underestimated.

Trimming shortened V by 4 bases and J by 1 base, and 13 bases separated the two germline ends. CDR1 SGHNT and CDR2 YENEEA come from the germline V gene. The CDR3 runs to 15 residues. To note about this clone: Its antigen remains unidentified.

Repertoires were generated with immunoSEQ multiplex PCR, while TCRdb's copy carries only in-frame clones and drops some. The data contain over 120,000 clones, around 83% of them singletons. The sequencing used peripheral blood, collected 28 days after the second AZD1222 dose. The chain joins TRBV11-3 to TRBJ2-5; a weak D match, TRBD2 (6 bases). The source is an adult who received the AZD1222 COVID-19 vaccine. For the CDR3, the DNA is TGTGCCAGCAGCTCGGGACTTGGAGGCCAAGAGACCCAGTACTTC. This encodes CASSSGLGGQETQYF. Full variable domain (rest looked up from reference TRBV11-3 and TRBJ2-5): EAGVVQSPRYKIIEKKQPVAFWCNPISGHNTLYWYLQNLGQGPELLIRYENEEAVDDSQLPKDRFSAERLKGVDSTLKIQPAELGDSAVYLCASSSGLGGQETQYFGPGTRLLVL.